This T cell receptor beta chain was captured by sequencing in a study of T-cell reconstitution after alpha-beta-depleted transplantation in children. For TCRbeta, the library was prepared with unique molecular identifiers. A single record per CDR3 protein comes from TCRdb applying MiXCR to the PCR reads. The repertoire consists of hundreds of thousands of distinct CDR3 sequences, with over 10% occurring once and the leading ten covering 2.2%. This clonotype occurred many times. As yet, its antigen is unknown. Study-wide results and caveats: The study traced high day-60 TCRbeta diversity in some patients to surviving recipient T cells and thymic progenitors. One year post-transplant, T-cell counts and diversity were largely derived from T cells produced anew. It was reported that alpha-beta T cells came from several hundred expanded graft clones (about two months after transplant).

The CDR3 length is 14 residues. The V gene's germline CDR1 is GTSNPN and CDR2 SVGIG (reference sequence). With 1 base removed from V and 8 bases from J, the gap between germline ends came to 14 bases. This TCR was recovered from a male patient aged 10-17 years who had a stem cell transplant for acute myeloid leukemia, so the T cells may come from the graft donor. Here the sequenced sample was PBMCs, mostly from graft donor cells, taken 360 days after TCRalphabeta/CD19-depleted stem cell transplant. The chain is built from TRBV30 and TRBJ2-2; perhaps TRBD2 as D (5 bases). The chain's CDR3 is CAWSASFLFGELFF. In DNA, the CDR3 is TGTGCCTGGAGTGCTAGCTTTTTATTTGGGGAGCTGTTTTTT.